The sample holds a few counts of the clone carrying this TCR beta chain. Its specificity is not known. The data belong to a study of beta chain features in type 1 diabetes. Per the germline V gene, CDR1 is MDHEN and CDR2 is SYDVKM. The CDR3 spans 14 residues. The V end was cut by 5 bases, the J end by 3 bases, with 13 bases between. Overall study findings and caveats: Moderate but significant shortening of TCRB CDR3s was recorded in all four CD4+ subsets from Type 1 diabetes patients.

Every isolated RNA sample was fully reverse transcribed, so sequencing captured expressed TCRB transcripts. The table came from immunoSEQ multiplex PCR; TCRdb's copy has only in-frame clones and leaves some out. The table includes 150,000 to 200,000 clones, roughly 9% detected once. The chain joins TRBV28 to TRBJ1-1; D not resolved. The receptor comes from a woman aged 25 to 39 with type 1 diabetes. The sample was central memory CD4+ T cells from blood. CDR3 nucleotide sequence: TGTGCCAGCAGTCGTATAGGCGGGTACACTGAAGCTTTCTTT. It yields the protein CASSRIGGYTEAFF.